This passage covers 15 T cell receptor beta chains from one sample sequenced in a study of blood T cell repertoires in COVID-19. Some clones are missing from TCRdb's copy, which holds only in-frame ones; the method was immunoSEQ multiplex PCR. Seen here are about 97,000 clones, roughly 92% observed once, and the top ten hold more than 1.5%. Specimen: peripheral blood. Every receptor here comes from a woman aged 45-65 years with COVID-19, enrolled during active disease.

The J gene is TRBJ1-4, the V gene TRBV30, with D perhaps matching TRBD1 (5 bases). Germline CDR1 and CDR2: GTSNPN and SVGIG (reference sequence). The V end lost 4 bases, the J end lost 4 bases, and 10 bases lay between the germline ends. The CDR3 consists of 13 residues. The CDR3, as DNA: TGTGCCTGGAATGGGGCCCTTAATGAAAAACTGTTTTTT. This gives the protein CAWNGALNEKLFF.

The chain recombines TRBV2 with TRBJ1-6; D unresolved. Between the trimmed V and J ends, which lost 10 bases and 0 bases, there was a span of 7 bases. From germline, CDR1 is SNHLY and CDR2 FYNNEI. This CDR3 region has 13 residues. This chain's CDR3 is CATRGSYNSPLHF. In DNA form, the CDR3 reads TGTGCCACTCGGGGCTCCTATAATTCACCCCTCCACTTT.

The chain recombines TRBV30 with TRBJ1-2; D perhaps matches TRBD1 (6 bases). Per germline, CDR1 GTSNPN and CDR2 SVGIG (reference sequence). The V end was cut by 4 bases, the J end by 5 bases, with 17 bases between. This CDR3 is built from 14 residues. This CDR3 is CAWMGMGAVYGYTF. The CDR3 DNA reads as TGTGCCTGGATGGGGATGGGGGCAGTTTATGGCTACACCTTC.

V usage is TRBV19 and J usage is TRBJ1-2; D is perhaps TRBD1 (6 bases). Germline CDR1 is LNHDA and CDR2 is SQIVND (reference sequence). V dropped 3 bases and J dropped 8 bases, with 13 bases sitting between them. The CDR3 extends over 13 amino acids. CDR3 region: CASSIYREGGYTF. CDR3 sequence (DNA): TGTGCCAGTAGTATTTACAGGGAAGGCGGCTACACCTTC.

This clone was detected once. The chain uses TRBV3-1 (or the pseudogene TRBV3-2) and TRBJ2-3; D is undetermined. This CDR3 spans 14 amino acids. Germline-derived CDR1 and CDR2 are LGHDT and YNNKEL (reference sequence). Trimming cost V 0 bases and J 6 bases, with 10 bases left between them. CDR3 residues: CASSQDHPEDTQYF. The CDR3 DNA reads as TGTGCCAGCAGCCAAGATCATCCCGAGGATACGCAGTATTTT.

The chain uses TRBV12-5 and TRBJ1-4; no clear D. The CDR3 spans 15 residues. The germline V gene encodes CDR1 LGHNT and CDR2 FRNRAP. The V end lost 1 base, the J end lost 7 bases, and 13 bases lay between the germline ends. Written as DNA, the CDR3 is TGTGCTAGTGGTTTGGGAGGGATTAAGGGTGAAAAACTGTTTTTT. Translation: CASGLGGIKGEKLFF.

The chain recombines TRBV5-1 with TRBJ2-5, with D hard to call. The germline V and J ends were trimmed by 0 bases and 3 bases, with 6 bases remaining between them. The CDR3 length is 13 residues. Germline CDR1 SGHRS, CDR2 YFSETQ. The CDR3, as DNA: TGCGCCAGCAGCTTGGGAAGCAAAGAGACCCAGTACTTC. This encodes CASSLGSKETQYF.

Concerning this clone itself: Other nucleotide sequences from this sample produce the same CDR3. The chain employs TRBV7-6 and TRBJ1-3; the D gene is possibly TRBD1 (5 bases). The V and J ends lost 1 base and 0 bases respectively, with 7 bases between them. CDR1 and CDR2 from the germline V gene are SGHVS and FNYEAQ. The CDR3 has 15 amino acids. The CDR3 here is CASSLVRGSGNTIYF. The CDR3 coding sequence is TGTGCCAGCAGCTTAGTTAGGGGCTCTGGAAACACCATATATTTT.

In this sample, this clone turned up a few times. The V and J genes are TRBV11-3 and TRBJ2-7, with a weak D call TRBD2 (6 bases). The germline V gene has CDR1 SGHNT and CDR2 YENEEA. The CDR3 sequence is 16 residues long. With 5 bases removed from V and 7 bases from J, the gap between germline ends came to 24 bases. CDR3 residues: CASSQRLGTGVGEQYF. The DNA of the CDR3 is TGTGCCAGCAGCCAGCGTTTAGGGACGGGGGTTGGGGAGCAGTACTTC.

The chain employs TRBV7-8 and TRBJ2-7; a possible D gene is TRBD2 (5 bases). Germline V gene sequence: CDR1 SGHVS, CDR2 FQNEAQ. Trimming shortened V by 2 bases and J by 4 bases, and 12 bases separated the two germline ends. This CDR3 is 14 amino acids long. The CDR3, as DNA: TGTGCCAGCAGCTTACGGGGAGAGGCGTACGAGCAGTACTTC. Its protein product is CASSLRGEAYEQYF.

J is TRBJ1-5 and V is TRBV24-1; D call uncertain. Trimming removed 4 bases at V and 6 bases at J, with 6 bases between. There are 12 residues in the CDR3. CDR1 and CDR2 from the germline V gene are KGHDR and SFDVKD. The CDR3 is CATSDPGQPQHF. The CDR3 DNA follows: TGTGCCACCAGTGACCCGGGTCAGCCCCAGCATTTT.

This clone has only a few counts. CDR3 in DNA: TGTGCCACCGGGCAGGGTGCAGATACGCAGTATTTT. Its protein is CATGQGADTQYF. The V gene is TRBV24-1, the J gene TRBJ2-3, with D possibly matching TRBD1 (5 bases). Germline CDR1 and CDR2: KGHDR and SFDVKD. The length of the CDR3 is 12 residues. The V end was cut by 9 bases, the J end by 4 bases, with 10 bases between.

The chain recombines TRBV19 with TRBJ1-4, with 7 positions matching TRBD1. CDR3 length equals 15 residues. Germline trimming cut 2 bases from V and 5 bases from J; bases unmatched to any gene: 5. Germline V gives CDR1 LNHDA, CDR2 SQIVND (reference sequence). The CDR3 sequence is CASSIFGTANEKLFF. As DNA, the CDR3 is TGTGCCAGTAGTATATTCGGGACAGCGAATGAAAAACTGTTTTTT.

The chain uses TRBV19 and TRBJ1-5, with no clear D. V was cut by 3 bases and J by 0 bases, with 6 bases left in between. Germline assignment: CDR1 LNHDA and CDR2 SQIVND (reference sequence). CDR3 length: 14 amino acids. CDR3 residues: CASSISGSNQPQHF. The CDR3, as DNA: TGTGCCAGTAGTATTAGCGGTAGCAATCAGCCCCAGCATTTT.

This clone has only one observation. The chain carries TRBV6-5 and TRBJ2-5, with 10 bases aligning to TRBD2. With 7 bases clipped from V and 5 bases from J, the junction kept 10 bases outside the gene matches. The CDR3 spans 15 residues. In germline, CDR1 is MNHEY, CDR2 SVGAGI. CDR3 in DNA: TGTGCCAGCACTTCCGGTAGCGGGGGGCGGGAGACCCAGTACTTC. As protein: CASTSGSGGRETQYF.